The 2 T cell receptor beta chains listed next were all sequenced from one sample in a study of monozygotic twins with inflammatory bowel disease. TCRdb reprocessed the 5' RACE reads and stores each CDR3 protein as one record, lacking DNA. Its table lists roughly 330,000 distinct CDR3 sequences. Sequencing used blood. The source of these receptors is a human donor with ulcerative colitis or Crohn's disease, or a healthy co-twin of an affected twin (not recorded which).

The chain has TRBV5-1 and TRBJ2-6. The CDR3 covers 16 residues. In germline, CDR1 is SGHRS, CDR2 YFSETQ. CDR3 in amino acids: CASRLGQTSGANVLTF.

The chain uses TRBV27 and TRBJ2-7; as DNA is missing, the TRBD2 call by TCRdb cannot be tested. The CDR3 runs to 14 residues. Germline CDR1 is MNHEY and CDR2 is SMNVEV (reference sequence). CDR3 protein: CASSRTSGSREQYF.